The 17 T cell receptor beta chains in this list originate from one sample, sequenced in a study of T cells after yellow fever vaccination. MiXCR, run by TCRdb on the 5' RACE reads, gives a single entry per CDR3 protein. This table holds around 500,000 distinct CDR3 sequences, 20% to 25% found once. The sequenced sample was PBMCs, obtained around 3 weeks after the first yellow fever vaccination. These receptor sequences come from a young man who received the YFV17D yellow fever vaccine.

The V and J genes are TRBV20-1 and TRBJ2-7, with D perhaps TRBD1 or TRBD2 (7 bases each). Germline CDR1 DFQATT, CDR2 SNEGSKA (reference sequence). V lost 6 bases and J lost 2, with 14 bases in between. The CDR3 runs 13 residues. CDR3 DNA sequence: TGCAGTGCGCAGGGGGGGATTACCTACGAGCAGTACGTC. Protein: CSAQGGITYEQYV.

This clonotype has only one observation. The genes are TRBV18 and TRBJ2-1, with D possibly being TRBD1 (6 bases). This CDR3 contains 16 residues. Germline loops: CDR1 KGHSH, CDR2 LQKENI. V gave up 3 bases and J gave up 4 bases, with 16 bases separating them. CDR3 DNA: TGTGCCAGCTCACCCCGCCCAGGGCAGGGGTACAATGAGCAGTTCTTC. Protein product: CASSPRPGQGYNEQFF.

The chain recombines TRBV20-1 with TRBJ2-6; D is undetermined. With 0 bases removed from V and 0 bases from J, the gap between germline ends came to 6 bases. Per the germline V gene, CDR1 is DFQATT and CDR2 is SNEGSKA (reference sequence). This CDR3 region has 15 residues. CDR3 sequence: CSARDPDSGANVLTF. The CDR3 DNA reads as TGCAGTGCTAGAGATCCCGACTCTGGGGCCAACGTCCTGACTTTC.

This clonotype has a handful of counts. The chain has TRBV5-4 and TRBJ1-1, with TRBD1 as a possible D gene (5 bases). The V gene lost 3 bases and the J gene lost 8 bases, with 17 bases spanning the gap. Germline V gene sequence: CDR1 SGHNT, CDR2 YYREEE (reference sequence). The CDR3 is 14 amino acids. The CDR3 loop is CASSSIDSWDEAFF. The CDR3 DNA is TGTGCCAGCAGCTCTATCGACAGTTGGGACGAAGCTTTCTTT.

The table lists this clonotype with many counts. The rearrangement links TRBV5-1 to TRBJ2-1; possible D gene TRBD2, 6 bases. The length of the CDR3 is 13 residues. CDR1 is SGHRS and CDR2 is YFSETQ in the germline V gene. V lost 0 bases and J lost 7, with 8 bases in between. The CDR3 DNA is TGCGCCAGCAGCTTGGGGGGGGTTAATGAGCAGTTCTTC. The encoded protein is CASSLGGVNEQFF.

In this sample, this clonotype turned up a few times. The CDR3 reads CASGWSLQNYGYTF. Written as DNA, the CDR3 is TGTGCCAGCGGCTGGTCACTCCAAAACTATGGCTACACCTTC. This rearrangement joins TRBV12-3 or TRBV12-4 to TRBJ1-2; D call uncertain. V was pared by 8 bases and J by 2 bases, with 15 bases between. This CDR3 has 14 residues.

The rearrangement uses TRBV5-1 and TRBJ2-7; 13 bases line up with TRBD2. The CDR3 sequence is 16 residues long. Germline lookup yields CDR1 SGHRS and CDR2 YFSETQ. With V trimmed by 4 bases and J by 7 bases, 11 bases remained unmatched. As DNA, the CDR3 is TGCGCCAGCAGCGGATCAACGGGACTAGCGGGGACGGAGCAGTACTTC. Residues: CASSGSTGLAGTEQYF.

The gene calls are TRBV18 and TRBJ1-5; possible D gene TRBD1, 6 bases. The CDR3 consists of 13 residues. Trimming shortened V by 3 bases and J by 8 bases, and 11 bases separated the two germline ends. The germline V gene encodes CDR1 KGHSH and CDR2 LQKENI. Here the CDR3 reads CASSPSGAEPQHF. CDR3 DNA: TGTGCCAGCTCACCCTCGGGGGCAGAGCCCCAGCATTTT. Variable domain in full (rest from reference TRBV18 and TRBJ1-5): NAGVMQNPRHLVRRRGQEARLRCSPMKGHSHVYWYRQLPEEGLKFMVYLQKENIIDESGMPKERFSAEFPKEGPSILRIQQVVRGDSAAYFCASSPSGAEPQHFGDGTRLSIL.

The rearrangement uses TRBV6-1 and TRBJ2-7, with TRBD1 matching over 10 bases. Germline loops: CDR1 MNHNS, CDR2 SASEGT. The CDR3 is made up of 13 amino acids. V gave up 6 bases and J gave up 3 bases; unmatched junction bases: 2. The CDR3 sequence: CASRRTGGYEQYV. CDR3 bases: TGTGCCAGCAGGCGGACAGGGGGCTACGAGCAGTACGTC.

In nucleotides, the CDR3 is TGCGCCAGCAGCCCCCGAAGCGGGTTATTCAATGATGGGCAGTTCTTC. It yields the protein CASSPRSGLFNDGQFF. The chain links TRBV5-1 to TRBJ2-1; tentatively, D is TRBD2 (6 bases). Germline CDR1 SGHRS, CDR2 YFSETQ. V gave up 4 bases and J gave up 12 bases, with 26 bases separating them. This CDR3 has 16 amino acids.

The genes are TRBV28 and TRBJ2-7; 7 bases fit TRBD2. Unmatched junction bases numbered 9, after V lost 4 bases and J lost 0 bases. Germline CDR1 is MDHEN and CDR2 is SYDVKM. CDR3 length equals 16 residues. Here the CDR3 DNA reads TGTGCCAGCAGTTCCCCCATCGGGGGGAGCTCCTACGAGCAGTACGTC. Amino acid sequence: CASSSPIGGSSYEQYV.

The V call is TRBV5-1, the J call TRBJ2-1; 11 nucleotides match TRBD1. Per germline, CDR1 SGHRS and CDR2 YFSETQ. This CDR3 has 16 residues. Losses at the gene ends were 8 bases for V and 4 bases for J; bases not matched to a gene: 11. The CDR3 spells CASKLPGTGGYNEQFF. The CDR3 DNA reads TGCGCCAGTAAACTTCCCGGGACAGGGGGGTACAATGAGCAGTTCTTC. Combining the CDR3 with reference TRBV5-1 and TRBJ2-1 gives the whole variable domain KAGVTQTPRYLIKTRGQQVTLSCSPISGHRSVSWYQQTPGQGLQFLFEYFSETQRNKGNFPGRFSGRQFSNSRSEMNVSTLELGDSALYLCASKLPGTGGYNEQFFGPGTRLTVL.

This clonotype has just a few counts. The V call is TRBV7-8, the J call TRBJ1-2; perhaps TRBD1 as D (6 bases). The CDR3 has 17 amino acids. Germline loops: CDR1 SGHVS, CDR2 FQNEAQ. Trimming shortened V by 5 bases and J by 2 bases, and 21 bases separated the two germline ends. The CDR3 spells CASSHALVRDKNYGYTF. The CDR3 nucleotides read TGTGCCAGCAGCCACGCCCTCGTCCGGGACAAGAACTATGGCTACACCTTC.

This clonotype was seen a single time. The rearrangement joins TRBV3-1 to TRBJ1-4; TRBD1 agrees at 11 bases. V shed 6 bases, J shed 8 bases, and the junction held 8 bases outside the gene matches. This CDR3 is 15 amino acids long. In germline, CDR1 is LGHDT, CDR2 YNNKEL (reference sequence). CDR3 bases: TGTGCCAGCAGTCCCCCGGGACAGGGGGAAGAAAAACTGTTTTTT. Its translation: CASSPPGQGEEKLFF.

As DNA, the CDR3 is TGTGCCACCAGTAAGGCGACAGGTGCATCAGGGGCCAACGTCCTGACTTTC. Its protein is CATSKATGASGANVLTF. The chain carries TRBV24-1 and TRBJ2-6, with D maybe TRBD1 (6 bases). Per germline, CDR1 KGHDR and CDR2 SFDVKD. There are 17 residues in the CDR3. Trimming removed 6 bases from V and 4 bases from J, with 18 bases in between.

This chain joins TRBV7-2 and TRBJ2-3; no definite D call. V was clipped by 5 bases and J by 0 bases, with 6 bases between them. The CDR3 length is 13 residues. Germline CDR1 is SGHTA and CDR2 is FQGNSA. The CDR3, as DNA: TGTGCCAGCAGCCATGAGAGCACAGATACGCAGTATTTT. This sequence encodes CASSHESTDTQYF.

In its sample, this clonotype was seen a few times. The chain combines TRBV9 with TRBJ2-1; maybe TRBD2 (7 bases). Germline lookup yields CDR1 SGDLS and CDR2 YYNGEE. The CDR3 consists of 15 residues. The ends were cut back, 4 bases at V and 8 bases at J, with 19 bases in the middle. Written as DNA, the CDR3 is TGTGCCAGCAGCACGTTTGGGGGGGGCAACGATGAGCAGTTCTTC. This sequence encodes CASSTFGGGNDEQFF.